Below are 15 T cell receptor beta chains sequenced from a single sample in a study of shared clonotypes between healthy human individuals. TCRdb's copy holds only in-frame clones and misses some; the assay was immunoSEQ multiplex PCR. Among around 750,000 clones, about 74% were seen once, and the ten largest hold approximately 1.8%. Sequencing input: memory CD4+ T cells sorted from blood. Indicated subset: CD45RA-negative fraction. The receptor set was obtained from a woman in her 30s in good health.

V usage is TRBV10-3 and J usage is TRBJ2-2, with D hard to call. V lost 0 bases and J 2 bases, leaving 10 bases between the germline ends. The CDR3 sequence is 16 residues long. Germline V gives CDR1 ENHRY, CDR2 SYGVKD. CDR3 DNA: TGTGCCATCAGTGAGTCCTGGGTCAGTAACACCGGGGAGCTGTTTTTT. Its translation is CAISESWVSNTGELFF.

This chain links TRBV7-8 with TRBJ1-1; possibly TRBD1 for D (5 bases). The V end was cut by 3 bases, the J end by 8 bases, with 16 bases between. Germline V CDR1 and CDR2: SGHVS, FQNEAQ. The CDR3 is 14 residues long. The CDR3 nucleotides read TGTGCCAGCAGCTTCCGGGACGGGAGAAAGGAAGCTTTCTTT. Translating gives CASSFRDGRKEAFF.

The gene calls are TRBV5-1 and TRBJ2-1; either TRBD1 or TRBD2 may supply D (5 bases each). Germline assignment: CDR1 SGHRS and CDR2 YFSETQ. The CDR3 has 17 residues. Trimming took off 3 bases at V and 0 bases at J, with 16 bases between the two ends. In DNA form, the CDR3 reads TGCGCCAGCAGCTCTAACTCCGGGGCCAGCTCCTACAATGAGCAGTTCTTC. This sequence encodes CASSSNSGASSYNEQFF.

As regards this clone: A clone one base away is much larger, so this may be a read error. The gene calls are TRBV5-6 and TRBJ1-2; D is uncertain. V gave up 0 bases and J gave up 2 bases, with 8 bases separating them. The germline V gene has CDR1 SGHDT and CDR2 YYEEEE. There are 14 residues in the CDR3. Here the CDR3 reads CASSLGTENYGYTF. The CDR3 DNA follows: TGTGCCAGCAGCTTGGGGACGGAGAACTATGGCTACACCTTC.

The V gene is TRBV18, the J gene TRBJ1-2; tentative D call: TRBD1 (5 bases). Germline V gives CDR1 KGHSH, CDR2 LQKENI. This CDR3 spans 14 amino acids. Trimming pared 5 bases from V and 1 base from J, leaving 11 bases between. The DNA of the CDR3 is TGTGCCAGCTCAACCCTGACAGTTAACTATGGCTACACCTTC. Translating gives CASSTLTVNYGYTF. Looking up the rest from reference TRBV18 and TRBJ1-2 gives the full variable domain: NAGVMQNPRHLVRRRGQEARLRCSPMKGHSHVYWYRQLPEEGLKFMVYLQKENIIDESGMPKERFSAEFPKEGPSILRIQQVVRGDSAAYFCASSTLTVNYGYTFGSGTRLTVV.

This chain uses TRBV23-1 with TRBJ1-1, with D possibly matching TRBD1 (6 bases). TRBV23-1 is an ORF; its function is uncertain. This CDR3 has 15 amino acids. V lost 1 base to trimming and J lost 7 bases, with 16 bases between them. For the CDR3, the DNA is TGCGCCAGCAGTCAATTGGTCGGGGGGGCGAATGAAGCTTTCTTT. Translating gives CASSQLVGGANEAFF.

The chain has TRBV28 and TRBJ2-6; tentative D call: TRBD1 (6 bases). The V gene lost 10 bases and the J gene lost 4 bases, with 11 bases spanning the gap. Per the germline V gene, CDR1 is MDHEN and CDR2 is SYDVKM. CDR3 size: 13 residues. DNA for the CDR3: TGTGCCATCATGGGGGCCGGGGCCAACGTCCTGACTTTC. As protein: CAIMGAGANVLTF.

This clone was observed a few times. The J gene is TRBJ2-5, the V gene TRBV7-2; 11 bases are shared with TRBD2. Losses at the gene ends were 5 bases for V and 5 bases for J; bases not matched to a gene: 10. The CDR3 length is 16 residues. CDR1 and CDR2 (germline): SGHTA, FQGNSA. The CDR3 is CASSQAVLAGVETQYF. The CDR3 DNA is TGTGCCAGCAGCCAGGCTGTACTAGCGGGAGTGGAGACCCAGTACTTC.

The genes are TRBV30 and TRBJ2-3; D may be TRBD1 (6 bases). This CDR3 region has 15 residues. Germline lookup yields CDR1 GTSNPN and CDR2 SVGIG (reference sequence). V was cut by 5 bases and J by 2 bases, with 17 bases left in between. The CDR3 here is CAWQSSGQLTDTQYF. The CDR3 nucleotides read TGTGCCTGGCAATCCTCGGGACAACTCACAGATACGCAGTATTTT.

This rearrangement joins TRBV14 to TRBJ1-5, with TRBD1 as a possible D gene (5 bases). This CDR3 comprises 13 residues. The germline gives CDR1 SGHDN, CDR2 FVKESK. V lost 0 bases and J lost 11, with 11 bases in between. Here the CDR3 reads CASSQDLGGAQHF. Here the CDR3 DNA reads TGTGCCAGCAGCCAAGACCTTGGGGGTGCCCAGCATTTT.

This sequence joins TRBV25-1 and TRBJ2-7; D gene uncertain. The CDR3 loop spans 13 amino acids. V was pared by 1 base and J by 2 bases, with 6 bases between. CDR1 MGHDK and CDR2 SYGVNS come from the germline V gene. As DNA, the CDR3 is TGTGCCAGCAGTGAATCATACACCTACGAGCAGTACTTC. This encodes CASSESYTYEQYF.

The rearrangement links TRBV5-4 to TRBJ2-1, with TRBD2 matching over 13 bases. This CDR3 has 15 residues. Germline lookup yields CDR1 SGHNT and CDR2 YYREEE (reference sequence). V was clipped by 4 bases and J by 8 bases; unmatched bases: 6. CDR3 sequence: CASSRGLAGQDEQFF. The CDR3 nucleotides read TGTGCCAGCAGCAGGGGACTAGCGGGACAGGATGAGCAGTTCTTC.

This clone was detected a few times. The chain recombines TRBV23-1 with TRBJ1-1, with TRBD1 matching 8 bases. TRBV23-1 counts as an open reading frame of uncertain function. This CDR3 contains 18 residues. The trim removed 0 bases at V and 2 bases at J, leaving 11 bases unmatched. In DNA, the CDR3 is TGCGCCAGCAGTCAATCAGTTACTGACAGGGGAAGTAACACTGAAGCTTTCTTT. This translates into CASSQSVTDRGSNTEAFF.

The rearrangement links TRBV19 to TRBJ1-2; 7 positions agree with TRBD1. Trimming cost V 6 bases and J 7 bases; bases outside gene matches: 14. The CDR3 spans 15 residues. Germline V gene lookup returns CDR1 LNHDA and CDR2 SQIVND (reference sequence). The CDR3 here is CASSIVGQGVTGYTF. The CDR3 nucleotides read TGTGCCAGTAGCATCGTGGGCCAGGGGGTAACTGGCTACACCTTC.

As regards this clone: Other DNA sequences from this sample encode an identical CDR3 as well. V usage is TRBV28 and J usage is TRBJ1-1, with D possibly matching TRBD1 (5 bases). CDR1 and CDR2 (germline): MDHEN, SYDVKM. Trimming shortened V by 6 bases and J by 1 base, and 9 bases separated the two germline ends. The CDR3 length is 13 residues. In DNA form, the CDR3 reads TGTGCCAGCAGATCAGGACAGAACACTGAAGCTTTCTTT. Translating it yields CASRSGQNTEAFF.